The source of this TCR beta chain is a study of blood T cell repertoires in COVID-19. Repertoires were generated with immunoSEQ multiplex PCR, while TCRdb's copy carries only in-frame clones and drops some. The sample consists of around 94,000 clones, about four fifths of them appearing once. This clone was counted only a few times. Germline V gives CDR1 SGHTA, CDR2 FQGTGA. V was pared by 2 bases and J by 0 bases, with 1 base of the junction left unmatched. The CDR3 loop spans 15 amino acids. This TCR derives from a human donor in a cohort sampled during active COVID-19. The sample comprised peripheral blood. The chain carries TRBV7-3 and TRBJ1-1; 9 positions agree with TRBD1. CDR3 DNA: TGTGCCAGCAGCTTAGGGACAGGGTTGAACACTGAAGCTTTCTTT. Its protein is CASSLGTGLNTEAFF.